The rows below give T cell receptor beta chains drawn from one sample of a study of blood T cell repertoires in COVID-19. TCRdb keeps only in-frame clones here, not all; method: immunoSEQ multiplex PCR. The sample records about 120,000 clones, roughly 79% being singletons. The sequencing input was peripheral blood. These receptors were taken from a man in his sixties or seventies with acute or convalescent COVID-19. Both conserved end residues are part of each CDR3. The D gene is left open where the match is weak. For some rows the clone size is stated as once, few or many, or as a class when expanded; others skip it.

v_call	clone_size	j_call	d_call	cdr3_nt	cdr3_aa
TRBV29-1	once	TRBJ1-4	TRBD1	TGCAGCGTGGGGACAGGGCCCAGTGGTGAAAAACTGTTTTTT	CSVGTGPSGEKLFF
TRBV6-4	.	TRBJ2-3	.	TGTGCCAGCAGTGACTCGCAGGCAGATACGCAGTATTTT	CASSDSQADTQYF
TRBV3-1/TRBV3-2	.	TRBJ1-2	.	TGTGCCAGCCACAGTTCTAACTATGGCTACACCTTC	CASHSSNYGYTF
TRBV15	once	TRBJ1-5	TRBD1	TGTGCCACCAGCAGAGAAGGGGGGGGAGGGCAGGGGGCGAGGAAGCCCCAGCATTTT	CATSREGGGGQGARKPQHF
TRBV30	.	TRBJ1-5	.	TGTGCCTGGAGTGACCGGGGCAATCAGCCCCAGCATTTT	CAWSDRGNQPQHF
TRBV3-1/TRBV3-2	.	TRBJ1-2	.	TGTGCCAGCAGCCAACGACAGAACTATGGCTACACCTTC	CASSQRQNYGYTF
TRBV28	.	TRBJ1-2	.	TGTGCCAGCAGGACCCCGACAGCCTATGGCTACACCTTC	CASRTPTAYGYTF
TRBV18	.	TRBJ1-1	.	TGTGCCAGCTCACCCTCTTTAGGGTGGGGCGCTGAAGCTTTCTTT	CASSPSLGWGAEAFF
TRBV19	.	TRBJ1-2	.	TGTGCCAGTAGTTTCCCGACAGGTGCTAACTATGGCTACACCTTC	CASSFPTGANYGYTF
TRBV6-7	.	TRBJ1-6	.	TGTGCCAGCAGTTACCCCACAGGGTACCCAAGCTCCTATAATTCACCCCTCCACTTT	CASSYPTGYPSSYNSPLHF
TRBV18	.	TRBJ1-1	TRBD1	TGTGCCAGCTCACCAGAACAGGGGGCCGACACTGAAGCTTTCTTT	CASSPEQGADTEAFF
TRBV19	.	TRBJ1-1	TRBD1	TGTGCCAGTAGTGCCAGGGACAGCCGAAGGTGGACTGAAGCTTTCTTT	CASSARDSRRWTEAFF
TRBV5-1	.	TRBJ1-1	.	TGCGCCAGCAGCTTGGAGACACCAAACACTGAAGCTTTCTTT	CASSLETPNTEAFF
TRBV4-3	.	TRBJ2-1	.	TGCGCCAGCAGTTTGAGCAATGAGCAGTTCTTC	CASSLSNEQFF
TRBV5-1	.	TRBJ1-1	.	TGCGCCAGCAGCCTGACTGGGGGCAGCACTGAAGCTTTCTTT	CASSLTGGSTEAFF
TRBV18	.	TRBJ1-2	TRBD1	TGTGCCAGCTCACCACGGGTAACAGGGGTTAAGCCTAACTATGGCTACACCTTC	CASSPRVTGVKPNYGYTF
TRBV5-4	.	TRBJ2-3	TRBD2	TGTGCCAGCAGCTCCAGACTAGCGGGGACTAGCACAGATACGCAGTATTTT	CASSSRLAGTSTDTQYF
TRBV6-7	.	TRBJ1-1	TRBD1	TGTGCCAGCAGTCTCCGGACAGGGGGCACTGAAGCTTTCTTT	CASSLRTGGTEAFF
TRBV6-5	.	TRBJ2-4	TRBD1	TGTGCCAGCAGTAGACCGGGACAGGATCGAAACATTCAGTACTTC	CASSRPGQDRNIQYF
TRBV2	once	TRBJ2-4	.	TGTGCCAGCAGTAAACAGGGAGAAGGAAACATTCAGTACTTC	CASSKQGEGNIQYF
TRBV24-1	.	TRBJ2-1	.	TGTGCCACCAGTGATCCCAATGGGAGCTCCTACAATGAGCAGTTCTTC	CATSDPNGSSYNEQFF
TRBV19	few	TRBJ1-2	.	TGTGCCAGTAGTGGTGATGACAGCATAAACTATGGCTACACCTTC	CASSGDDSINYGYTF